What follows are 13 T cell receptor beta chains derived from one specimen sequenced in a study of human T cells and chemical hapten exposure. Time point given: pre-sensitization, week 0. Described treatment: therapeutic diphenylcyclopropenone sensitization with weekly scalp DPC. One entry per CDR3 protein, called by TCRdb with MiXCR from the RACE reads. Among fewer than 300,000 distinct CDR3 sequences, roughly 8% were seen once, and the ten largest hold less than 1.5%. Material: whole blood, obtained in connection with sensitization to the hapten diphenylcyclopropenone (DPC). The receptors shown here come from a man between 18 and 29 years old with alopecia areata. Some clones in this sample may be carry-over from other donors' samples.

This clonotype was found a few times. This chain uses TRBV28 with TRBJ2-5; D might be TRBD1 (6 bases). The CDR3 has 13 residues. V was clipped by 10 bases and J by 1 base, with 13 bases between them. The germline gives CDR1 MDHEN, CDR2 SYDVKM. CDR3 in amino acids: CATDRYPQETQYF. The CDR3 DNA reads TGTGCCACAGACAGGTACCCCCAAGAGACCCAGTACTTC.

The rearrangement uses TRBV3-1 and TRBJ1-4; D not certain. The germline V gene encodes CDR1 LGHDT and CDR2 YNNKEL (reference sequence). CDR3 length: 15 amino acids. The ends were cut back, 4 bases at V and 0 bases at J, with 9 bases in the middle. CDR3 loop: CASSPPKSTNEKLFF. The CDR3 DNA follows: TGTGCCAGCAGCCCCCCTAAGTCAACTAATGAAAAACTGTTTTTT.

This clonotype was picked up many times. The chain has TRBV4-3 and TRBJ2-1; 10 bases are shared with TRBD1. Unmatched junction bases numbered 9, after V lost 0 bases and J lost 10 bases. The V gene's germline CDR1 is LGHNA and CDR2 YSLEER. CDR3 length: 16 amino acids. The CDR3 here is CASSQDTSDRGLEQFF. The CDR3 DNA reads TGCGCCAGCAGCCAAGATACGTCGGACAGGGGGTTGGAGCAGTTCTTC.

The chain joins TRBV5-1 to TRBJ1-1, with 7 nucleotides matching TRBD1. With 1 base clipped from V and 2 bases from J, the junction kept 5 bases outside the gene matches. CDR1 and CDR2 (germline): SGHRS, YFSETQ. The length of the CDR3 is 15 residues. CDR3 DNA: TGCGCCAGCAGCTTGTCCGACAGGGTTAACACTGAAGCTTTCTTT. It translates to CASSLSDRVNTEAFF.

The V call is TRBV20-1, the J call TRBJ2-1; 9 bases match TRBD1. With V trimmed by 3 bases and J by 3 bases, 0 bases remained unmatched. This CDR3 contains 13 residues. In germline, CDR1 is DFQATT, CDR2 SNEGSKA (reference sequence). The CDR3 protein is CSARDRGYNEQFF. The CDR3 nucleotides read TGCAGTGCTAGGGACAGGGGCTACAATGAGCAGTTCTTC.

V gene TRBV24-1 combines with J gene TRBJ1-1, with D uncertain. V was pared by 9 bases and J by 4 bases, with 11 bases between. The CDR3 contains 12 residues. Germline CDR1 reads KGHDR; CDR2 reads SFDVKD. The CDR3 DNA reads TGTGCCACCCGTGGGTCGGGCACTGAAGCTTTCTTT. Translation: CATRGSGTEAFF.

This clonotype was recorded a few times. The rearrangement joins TRBV5-1 to TRBJ2-7, with 8 positions matching TRBD1. Germline CDR1 and CDR2: SGHRS and YFSETQ. V trimming: 4 bases; J trimming: 1 base; junction bases outside the gene matches: 10. This CDR3 spans 16 amino acids. CDR3 nucleotide sequence: TGCGCCAGCAGCATCGGGACAGGTCCCCTGTCCTACGAGCAGTACGTC. Translating it yields CASSIGTGPLSYEQYV.

This clonotype was counted many times. The chain recombines TRBV29-1 with TRBJ2-2, with 7 bases identical to TRBD2. With 6 bases clipped from V and 1 base from J, the junction kept 8 bases outside the gene matches. Germline CDR1 is SQVTM and CDR2 is ANQGSEA. The CDR3 loop spans 15 amino acids. The CDR3 sequence is CSVPQAGRNTGELFF. CDR3 in DNA: TGCAGCGTCCCGCAAGCGGGGAGGAACACCGGGGAGCTGTTTTTT.

This chain connects TRBV4-3 to TRBJ1-2; 9 positions match TRBD1. The germline gives CDR1 LGHNA, CDR2 YSLEER. This CDR3 comprises 16 residues. The V and J ends lost 3 bases and 3 bases, in that order; junction bases with no gene match: 8. In DNA, the CDR3 is TGCGCCAGCAGCCAGAATTGGGGACAGGGTCACTATGGCTACACCTTC. Encoded protein: CASSQNWGQGHYGYTF.

The rearrangement links TRBV6-6 to TRBJ2-3; possibly TRBD1 for D (6 bases). Between the trimmed V and J ends, which lost 5 bases and 2 bases, there was a span of 17 bases. The CDR3 length is 16 residues. Germline CDR1 MNHNY, CDR2 SVGAGI (reference sequence). CDR3 region: CASSRDIPPHTDTQYF. For the CDR3, the DNA is TGTGCCAGCAGTCGGGACATTCCCCCCCACACAGATACGCAGTATTTT.

The V call is TRBV7-9, the J call TRBJ1-1, with D tentatively TRBD1 (5 bases). V dropped 5 bases and J dropped 3 bases, with 13 bases sitting between them. The germline gives CDR1 SEHNR, CDR2 FQNEAQ (reference sequence). The CDR3 has 14 residues. The CDR3 reads CASSLNARDTEAFF. DNA for the CDR3: TGTGCCAGCAGCCTAAACGCCAGGGACACTGAAGCTTTCTTT.

This clonotype was seen only a few times. The CDR3 sequence is CSVELEAGSNQPQHF. The CDR3 region has the DNA TGCAGCGTTGAGTTGGAGGCGGGAAGCAATCAGCCCCAGCATTTT. The V and J genes are TRBV29-1 and TRBJ1-5; no clear D gene. The CDR3 is 15 amino acids. Per germline, CDR1 SQVTM and CDR2 ANQGSEA. Trimming shortened V by 3 bases and J by 1 base, and 13 bases separated the two germline ends.

In this sample, this clonotype turned up a few times. The V call is TRBV27, the J call TRBJ1-4; D remains ambiguous. Trimming removed 6 bases at V and 0 bases at J, with 8 bases between. The CDR3 has 14 residues. Germline V CDR1 and CDR2: MNHEY, SMNVEV (reference sequence). Here the CDR3 reads CASRSPATNEKLFF. The CDR3 nucleotides are TGTGCCAGCAGATCGCCGGCAACTAATGAAAAACTGTTTTTT.